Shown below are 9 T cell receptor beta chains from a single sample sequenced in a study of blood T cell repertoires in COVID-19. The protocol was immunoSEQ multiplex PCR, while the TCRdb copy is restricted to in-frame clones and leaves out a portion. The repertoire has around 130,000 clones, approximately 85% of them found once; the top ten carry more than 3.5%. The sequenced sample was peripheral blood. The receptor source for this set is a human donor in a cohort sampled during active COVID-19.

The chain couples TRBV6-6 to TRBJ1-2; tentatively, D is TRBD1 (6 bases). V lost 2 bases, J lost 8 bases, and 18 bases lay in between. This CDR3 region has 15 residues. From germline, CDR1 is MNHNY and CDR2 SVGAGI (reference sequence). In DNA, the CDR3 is TGTGCCAGCAGTTACACCGCACAGGGAAACAAAGGCTACACCTTC. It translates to CASSYTAQGNKGYTF.

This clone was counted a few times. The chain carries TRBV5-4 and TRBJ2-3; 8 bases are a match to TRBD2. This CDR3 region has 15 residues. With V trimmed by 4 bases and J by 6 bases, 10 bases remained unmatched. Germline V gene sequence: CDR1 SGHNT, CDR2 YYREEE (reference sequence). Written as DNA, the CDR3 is TGTGCCAGCAGCGACGGGCTAGCGGGTAGGGATACGCAGTATTTT. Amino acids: CASSDGLAGRDTQYF.

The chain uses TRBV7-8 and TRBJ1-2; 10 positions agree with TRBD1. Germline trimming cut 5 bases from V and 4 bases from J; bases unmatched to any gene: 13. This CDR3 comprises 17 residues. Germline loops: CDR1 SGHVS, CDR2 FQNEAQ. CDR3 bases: TGTGCCAGCAGCCCCGGAGACAGGGGGCGGCCAAGCTATGGCTACACCTTC. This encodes CASSPGDRGRPSYGYTF.

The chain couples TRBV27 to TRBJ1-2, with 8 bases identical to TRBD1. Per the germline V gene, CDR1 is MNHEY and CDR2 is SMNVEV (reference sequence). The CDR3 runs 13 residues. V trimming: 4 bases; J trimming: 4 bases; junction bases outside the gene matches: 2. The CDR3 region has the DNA TGTGCCAGCAGTTCAACAGGGGGCTATGGCTACACCTTC. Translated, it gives CASSSTGGYGYTF.

CDR3 sequence: CASSERRWGGPQHF. As DNA, the CDR3 is TGTGCCAGCAGTGAGAGGAGGTGGGGGGGACCCCAGCATTTT. The V and J genes are TRBV6-1 and TRBJ1-5; D perhaps matches TRBD1 (5 bases). Germline V gene sequence: CDR1 MNHNS, CDR2 SASEGT. V dropped 3 bases and J dropped 10 bases, with 16 bases sitting between them. The CDR3 spans 14 residues.

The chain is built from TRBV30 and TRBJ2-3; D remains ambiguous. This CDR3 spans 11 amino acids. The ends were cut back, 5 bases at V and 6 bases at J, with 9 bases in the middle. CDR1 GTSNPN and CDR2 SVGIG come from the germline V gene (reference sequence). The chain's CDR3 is CAWGTGDTQYF. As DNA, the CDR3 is TGTGCCTGGGGCACCGGGGATACGCAGTATTTT. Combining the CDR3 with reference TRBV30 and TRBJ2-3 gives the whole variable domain SQTIHQWPATLVQPVGSPLSLECTVEGTSNPNLYWYRQAAGRGLQLLFYSVGIGQISSEVPQNLSASRPQDRQFILSSKKLLLSDSGFYLCAWGTGDTQYFGPGTRLTVL.

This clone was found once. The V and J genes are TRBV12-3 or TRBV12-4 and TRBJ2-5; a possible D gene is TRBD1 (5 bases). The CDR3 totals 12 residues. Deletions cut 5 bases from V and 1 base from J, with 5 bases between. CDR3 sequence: CASSDSQETQYF. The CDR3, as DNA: TGTGCCAGCAGTGACAGCCAAGAGACCCAGTACTTC.

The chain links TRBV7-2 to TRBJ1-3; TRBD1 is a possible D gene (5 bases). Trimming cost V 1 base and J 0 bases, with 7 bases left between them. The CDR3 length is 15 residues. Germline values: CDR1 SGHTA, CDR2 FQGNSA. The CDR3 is CASSLGGNSGNTIYF. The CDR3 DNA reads TGTGCCAGCAGCTTAGGGGGCAACTCTGGAAACACCATATATTTT.

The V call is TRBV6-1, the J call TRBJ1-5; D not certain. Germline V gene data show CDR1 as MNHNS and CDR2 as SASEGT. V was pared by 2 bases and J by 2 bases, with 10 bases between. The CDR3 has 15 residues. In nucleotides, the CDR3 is TGTGCCAGCAGTGAAATATTGGCGGGCAATCAGCCCCAGCATTTT. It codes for CASSEILAGNQPQHF.